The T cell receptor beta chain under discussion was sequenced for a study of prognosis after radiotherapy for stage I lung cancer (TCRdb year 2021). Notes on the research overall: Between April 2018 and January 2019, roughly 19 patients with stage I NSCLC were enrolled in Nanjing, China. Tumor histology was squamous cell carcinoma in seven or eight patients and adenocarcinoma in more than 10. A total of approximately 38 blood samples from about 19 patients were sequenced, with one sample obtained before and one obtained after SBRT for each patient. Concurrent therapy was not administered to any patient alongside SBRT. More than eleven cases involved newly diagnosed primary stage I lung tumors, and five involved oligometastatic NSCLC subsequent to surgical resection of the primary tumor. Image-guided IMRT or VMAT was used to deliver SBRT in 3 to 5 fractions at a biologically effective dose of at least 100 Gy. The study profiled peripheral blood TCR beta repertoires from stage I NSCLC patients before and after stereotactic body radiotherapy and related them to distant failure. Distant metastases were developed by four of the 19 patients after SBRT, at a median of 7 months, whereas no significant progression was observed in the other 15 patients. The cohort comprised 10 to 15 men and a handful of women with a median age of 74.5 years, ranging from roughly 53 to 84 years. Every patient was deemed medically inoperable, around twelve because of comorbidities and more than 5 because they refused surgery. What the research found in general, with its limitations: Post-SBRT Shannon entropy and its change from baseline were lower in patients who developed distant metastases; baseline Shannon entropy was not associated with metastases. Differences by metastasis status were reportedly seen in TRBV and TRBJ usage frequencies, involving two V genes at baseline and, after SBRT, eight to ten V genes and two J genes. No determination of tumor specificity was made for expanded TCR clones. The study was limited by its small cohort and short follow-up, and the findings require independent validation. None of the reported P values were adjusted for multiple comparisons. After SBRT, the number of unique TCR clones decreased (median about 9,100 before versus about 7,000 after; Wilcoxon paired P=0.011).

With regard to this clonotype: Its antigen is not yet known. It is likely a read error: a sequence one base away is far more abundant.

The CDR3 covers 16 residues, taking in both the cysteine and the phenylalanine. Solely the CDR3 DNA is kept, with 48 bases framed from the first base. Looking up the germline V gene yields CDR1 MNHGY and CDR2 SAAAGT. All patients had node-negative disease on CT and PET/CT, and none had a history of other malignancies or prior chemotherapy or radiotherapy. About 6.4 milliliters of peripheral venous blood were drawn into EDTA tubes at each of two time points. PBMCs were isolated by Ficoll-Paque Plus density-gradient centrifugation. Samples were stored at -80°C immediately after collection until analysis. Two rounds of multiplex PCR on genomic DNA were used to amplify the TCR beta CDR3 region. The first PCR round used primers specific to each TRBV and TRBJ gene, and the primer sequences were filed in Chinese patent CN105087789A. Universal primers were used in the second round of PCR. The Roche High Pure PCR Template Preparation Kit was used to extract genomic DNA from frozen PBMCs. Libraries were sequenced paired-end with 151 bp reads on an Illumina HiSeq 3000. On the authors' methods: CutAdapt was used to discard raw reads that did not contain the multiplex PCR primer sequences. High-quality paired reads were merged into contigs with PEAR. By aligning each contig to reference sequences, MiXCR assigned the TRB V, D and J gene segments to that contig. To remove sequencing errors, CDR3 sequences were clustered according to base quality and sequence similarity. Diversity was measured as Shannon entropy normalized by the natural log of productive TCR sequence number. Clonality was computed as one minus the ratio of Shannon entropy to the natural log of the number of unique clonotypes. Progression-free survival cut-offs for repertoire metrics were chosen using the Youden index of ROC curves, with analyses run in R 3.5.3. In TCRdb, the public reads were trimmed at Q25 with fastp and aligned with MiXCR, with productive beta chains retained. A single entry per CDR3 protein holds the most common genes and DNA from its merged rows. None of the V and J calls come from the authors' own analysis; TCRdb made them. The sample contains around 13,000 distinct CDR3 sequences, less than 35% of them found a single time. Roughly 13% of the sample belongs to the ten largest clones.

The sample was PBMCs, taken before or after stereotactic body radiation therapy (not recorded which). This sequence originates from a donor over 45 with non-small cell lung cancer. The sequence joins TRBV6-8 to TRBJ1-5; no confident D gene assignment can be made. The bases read TGTGCCAGCAGTTACTCGGCCCCAGACTTGGATCAGCCCAAGCATTTT. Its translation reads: CASSYSAPDLDQPKHF.